This TCR beta chain was recorded in a study of beta chain features in type 1 diabetes. General study results and limits: Shortening of TCRB CDR3s, moderate but significant, appeared in all four CD4+ subsets of Type 1 diabetes patients. VDJ junctions from type 1 diabetes patients carried fewer insertions and larger deletions.

The CDR3 covers 18 residues. In the case of this clone: Its antigen remains unidentified.

Investigators reverse transcribed all isolated RNA, so they sequenced expressed TCRB transcripts. Assay: immunoSEQ multiplex PCR; the TCRdb copy retains only in-frame clones and omits some. The sample contains more than 250,000 clones, just over 20% of which appear only once. Sequenced material: naive CD4+ T cells from blood. The sequence came from a woman aged 35 to 49 with type 1 diabetes. This chain connects TRBV21-1 to TRBJ2-7; no DNA check was done on the table's D call, TRBD2. TRBV21-1 is annotated as a pseudogene. CDR3 nucleotides: TGTGCCAGCAGCAAGGGGGGTGGACTAGCGGGTTCCTCCTACGAGCAGTACTTC. As protein: CASSKGGGLAGSSYEQYF.